The next 20 T cell receptor beta chains were all read from a single sample in a study of T cell responses to AZD1222 COVID-19 vaccine. Produced via immunoSEQ multiplex PCR; TCRdb's table is partial and in-frame only. Seen here are around 130,000 clones, roughly nine tenths observed once, and the top ten hold over 5%. The sequences come from peripheral blood, collected on day 0 of AZD1222 vaccination. These receptors were taken from an adult in good health.

The V and J genes are TRBV28 and TRBJ1-1; no definite D call. The CDR3 is 12 amino acids. V was pared by 1 base and J by 3 bases, with 3 bases between. Germline CDR1 is MDHEN and CDR2 is SYDVKM. The DNA of the CDR3 is TGTGCCAGCAGTTTATTGGACACTGAAGCTTTCTTT. It codes for CASSLLDTEAFF.

The V call is TRBV5-1, the J call TRBJ1-1; TRBD1 matches at 10 bases. V shed 4 bases and J 1 base; nucleotides not matched to a gene: 4. The length of the CDR3 is 15 residues. Germline V gives CDR1 SGHRS, CDR2 YFSETQ. CDR3 sequence (DNA): TGCGCCAGCAGCACCGACAGGGGGCAGAACACTGAAGCTTTCTTT. Translating it yields CASSTDRGQNTEAFF.

The CDR3 loop reads CSVEDPSDRGRGYTF. The CDR3 DNA reads as TGCAGCGTTGAAGACCCCAGCGACAGGGGGCGAGGCTACACCTTC. The rearrangement links TRBV29-1 to TRBJ1-2, with 10 nucleotides matching TRBD1. CDR3 length: 15 amino acids. CDR1 is SQVTM and CDR2 is ANQGSEA in the germline V gene. Trimming at V came to 0 bases and at J to 8 bases, leaving 9 bases not matched to a gene.

The chain couples TRBV2 to TRBJ1-2; D is undetermined. This CDR3 is built from 15 residues. Germline loops: CDR1 SNHLY, CDR2 FYNNEI. With 0 bases removed from V and 1 base from J, the gap between germline ends came to 9 bases. The CDR3 DNA sequence: TGTGCCAGCAGTGAAGCGCTTGGGCTTAACTATGGCTACACCTTC. It encodes CASSEALGLNYGYTF.

This clone was recorded only once. The rearrangement uses TRBV14 and TRBJ2-3; D could derive from TRBD1 or TRBD2 (5 bases each). V dropped 4 bases and J dropped 3 bases, with 26 bases sitting between them. Germline lookup yields CDR1 SGHDN and CDR2 FVKESK. The CDR3 covers 19 residues. As DNA, the CDR3 is TGTGCCAGCAGCCCCCGCTTGGGGGACCGGAGACTTGGTACAGATACGCAGTATTTT. Translating gives CASSPRLGDRRLGTDTQYF.

The chain uses TRBV9 and TRBJ1-6; D uncertain. CDR3 size: 13 residues. Germline assignment: CDR1 SGDLS and CDR2 YYNGEE. Trimming cost V 0 bases and J 5 bases, with 3 bases left between them. CDR3 residues: CASSVGDNSPLHF. CDR3 bases: TGTGCCAGCAGCGTAGGGGATAATTCACCCCTCCACTTT.

The gene calls are TRBV10-2 and TRBJ2-7, with 10 bases identical to TRBD2. Germline V gives CDR1 WSHSY, CDR2 SAAADI. The V gene end was trimmed by 2 bases and the J gene end by 6 bases; junction bases not matched to a gene: 7. This CDR3 is built from 15 residues. The CDR3 here is CASSELSSGSREQYF. The CDR3 nucleotides read TGCGCCAGCAGTGAGCTTTCTAGCGGGAGCCGCGAGCAGTACTTC.

The V gene is TRBV7-9, the J gene TRBJ2-3; D ambiguous. The CDR3 extends over 12 amino acids. V was cut by 3 bases and J by 6 bases, with 7 bases left in between. Germline V gene data show CDR1 as SEHNR and CDR2 as FQNEAQ (reference sequence). CDR3 coding DNA: TGTGCCAGCAGCTTCTACTCGGATACGCAGTATTTT. It is translated as CASSFYSDTQYF.

The chain has TRBV3-1 (or the pseudogene TRBV3-2) and TRBJ1-2; a possible D gene is TRBD1 (6 bases). CDR1 is LGHDT and CDR2 is YNNKEL in the germline V gene (reference sequence). CDR3 size: 14 residues. The ends were cut back, 2 bases at V and 7 bases at J, with 14 bases in the middle. CDR3 region: CASSQQSSTGGYTF. For the CDR3, the DNA is TGTGCCAGCAGCCAACAGTCTTCGACAGGTGGCTACACCTTC.

The rearrangement links TRBV28 to TRBJ1-2; TRBD1 matches 7 bases. The CDR3 runs 15 residues. Germline V gene sequence: CDR1 MDHEN, CDR2 SYDVKM. V was pared by 7 bases and J by 2 bases, with 10 bases of the junction left unmatched. The CDR3 DNA follows: TGTGCCAGCATGTCCCCGGGACAGCCCAACTATGGCTACACCTTC. Translated: CASMSPGQPNYGYTF.

V gene TRBV5-1 combines with J gene TRBJ1-2, with D tentatively TRBD1 (5 bases). Trimming took off 4 bases at V and 6 bases at J, with 16 bases between the two ends. This CDR3 comprises 14 residues. The germline gives CDR1 SGHRS, CDR2 YFSETQ. The DNA for the CDR3 is TGCGCCAGCAGCGGAATCGGGGGAGCGGATGGCTACACCTTC. It codes for CASSGIGGADGYTF.

The V gene is TRBV7-2, the J gene TRBJ2-7; D unclear. This CDR3 is 12 amino acids long. Trimming cost V 3 bases and J 7 bases, with 10 bases left between them. From germline, CDR1 is SGHTA and CDR2 FQGNSA. Here the CDR3 reads CASSFSSREQYF. CDR3 DNA sequence: TGTGCCAGCAGCTTTAGTAGCAGAGAGCAGTACTTC.

This chain links TRBV11-3 with TRBJ2-2; possibly TRBD2 for D (5 bases). CDR1 is SGHNT and CDR2 is YENEEA in the germline V gene. The CDR3 runs 15 residues. The V and J ends lost 1 base and 6 bases respectively, with 12 bases between them. The CDR3 sequence: CASSLGGVVPGELFF. The CDR3 coding sequence is TGTGCCAGCAGCTTAGGGGGAGTTGTCCCCGGGGAGCTGTTTTTT.

This rearrangement joins TRBV30 to TRBJ2-2, with unresolved D. Germline-derived CDR1 and CDR2 are GTSNPN and SVGIG (reference sequence). Trimming took 2 bases from V and 6 from J, leaving 7 bases between them. CDR3 length: 12 residues. CDR3 region: CAWSKRSGELFF. The CDR3 bases are TGTGCCTGGAGTAAACGGTCCGGGGAGCTGTTTTTT.

This clone has a handful of counts. V and J are TRBV13 and TRBJ2-7; possibly TRBD2 for D (6 bases). This CDR3 comprises 15 residues. The germline V gene has CDR1 PRHDT and CDR2 FYEKMQ (reference sequence). Trimming stripped 2 bases from V and 0 bases from J, with 11 bases between. Here the CDR3 DNA reads TGTGCCAGCAGCTTACAGGCGGGGTACTCCTACGAGCAGTACTTC. This translates into CASSLQAGYSYEQYF.

The V call is TRBV3-1 (or the pseudogene TRBV3-2), the J call TRBJ1-1, with 8 bases fitting TRBD1. The CDR3 spans 16 residues. V dropped 2 bases and J dropped 1; count of bases not matched to a gene: 6. Germline V lookup: CDR1 LGHDT, CDR2 YNNKEL (reference sequence). CDR3 nucleotides: TGTGCCAGCAGCCAACTAGGACAGGGACCGAACACTGAAGCTTTCTTT. Translation gives CASSQLGQGPNTEAFF.

This chain joins TRBV28 and TRBJ1-1; D is ambiguous. The CDR3 length is 13 residues. V was trimmed by 5 bases and J by 8 bases, leaving 15 bases between them. The germline CDR1 and CDR2 sequences are MDHEN and SYDVKM. CDR3 sequence (DNA): TGTGCCAGCAGTCAGTCGGATGATCTGGAAGCTTTCTTT. This gives the protein CASSQSDDLEAFF. Full variable domain (missing parts from reference TRBV28 and TRBJ1-1): DVKVTQSSRYLVKRTGEKVFLECVQDMDHENMFWYRQDPGLGLRLIYFSYDVKMKEKGDIPEGYSVSREKKERFSLILESASTNQTSMYLCASSQSDDLEAFFGQGTRLTVV.

This CDR3 is CASRPAFLATQYF. CDR3 in DNA: TGTGCCAGCAGGCCCGCGTTTCTGGCGACCCAGTACTTC. The chain recombines TRBV7-2 with TRBJ2-5; D remains unclear. The CDR3 runs 13 residues. V was cut by 6 bases and J by 7 bases, with 15 bases left in between. The germline V gene has CDR1 SGHTA and CDR2 FQGNSA.

The J gene is TRBJ1-2, the V gene TRBV3-1 (or the pseudogene TRBV3-2); D is uncertain. CDR1 and CDR2 (germline): LGHDT, YNNKEL (reference sequence). V was trimmed by 0 bases and J by 4 bases, leaving 24 bases between them. The CDR3 sequence is 19 residues long. The DNA for the CDR3 is TGTGCCAGCAGCCAAGACTATCGTAGTCTGGCAGCTCCAACCTATGGCTACACCTTC. This codes for CASSQDYRSLAAPTYGYTF.

The chain employs TRBV12-2 and TRBJ2-5; TRBD1, as called in the table, went unchecked against the DNA. TRBV12-2 is a recognized pseudogene. The CDR3 contains 17 residues. CDR3 sequence reads: CASRPSGGGTGQETQYF. In DNA, the CDR3 is TGTGCAAGTCGCCCATCTGGGGGGGGGACAGGGCAAGAGACCCAGTACTTC.